The 22 T cell receptor beta chains below all came from one sample that was sequenced in a study of blood T cell repertoires in COVID-19. TCRdb's table, derived via immunoSEQ multiplex PCR, lists solely in-frame clones and lacks some. The sample records roughly 230,000 clones, approximately 85% being singletons. The sequencing input was peripheral blood. The receptors derive from a man aged 35-49 years with acute or convalescent COVID-19.

The chain joins TRBV3-1 (or the pseudogene TRBV3-2) to TRBJ2-5, with 7 bases identical to TRBD2. Germline lookup yields CDR1 LGHDT and CDR2 YNNKEL (reference sequence). V shed 1 base, J shed 4 bases, and the junction held 3 bases outside the gene matches. The CDR3 has 14 amino acids. The CDR3 reads CASSQGEGRETQYF. CDR3 in DNA: TGTGCCAGCAGCCAAGGGGAGGGGCGAGAGACCCAGTACTTC.

This clone was observed a single time. This rearrangement joins TRBV7-2 to TRBJ2-1; 8 positions match TRBD2. The V gene end was trimmed by 6 bases and the J gene end by 8 bases; junction bases not matched to a gene: 6. CDR1 and CDR2 from the germline V gene are SGHTA and FQGNSA. The CDR3 consists of 13 residues. CDR3 coding DNA: TGTGCCAGCAGTTATACTAGCGGCTATGAGCAGTTCTTC. It yields the protein CASSYTSGYEQFF.

The rearrangement uses TRBV6-2 or TRBV6-3 and TRBJ1-2; 7 positions agree with TRBD1. Germline V gene lookup returns CDR1 MNHEY and CDR2 SVGEGT. V shed 5 bases and J 5 bases; nucleotides not matched to a gene: 8. The CDR3 extends over 14 amino acids. The CDR3 DNA reads as TGTGCCAGCAGTCCCCAGGGGGGCAGATATGGCTACACCTTC. This sequence encodes CASSPQGGRYGYTF.

This clone was counted only a few times. Other DNA sequences of this sample code for an identical CDR3. This chain uses TRBV15 with TRBJ2-7, with 7 bases lining up with TRBD1. Losses at the gene ends were 5 bases for V and 3 bases for J; bases not matched to a gene: 4. Germline lookup yields CDR1 LNHNV and CDR2 YYDKDF (reference sequence). There are 13 residues in the CDR3. CDR3 nucleotide sequence: TGTGCCACCAGCCGGGACAGAGTCTACGAGCAGTACTTC. Protein: CATSRDRVYEQYF.

The gene calls are TRBV25-1 and TRBJ1-6; possible D gene TRBD1, 6 bases. Germline lookup yields CDR1 MGHDK and CDR2 SYGVNS. CDR3 size: 14 residues. The ends were cut back, 5 bases at V and 5 bases at J, with 10 bases in the middle. The CDR3 here is CASSSRGNNSPLHF. The CDR3 nucleotides read TGTGCCAGCAGTTCCAGGGGTAATAATTCACCCCTCCACTTT.

This clone was recorded many times. The chain links TRBV4-1 to TRBJ2-5; D may be TRBD2 (5 bases). From germline, CDR1 is MGHRA and CDR2 YSYEKL. There are 14 residues in the CDR3. V lost 4 bases, J lost 1 base, and 10 bases lay in between. The CDR3 region has the DNA TGCGCCAGCAGCCTAGTCGGGATCCAAGAGACCCAGTACTTC. Its protein is CASSLVGIQETQYF.

The rearrangement joins TRBV2 to TRBJ2-3, with 8 bases fitting TRBD2. The V gene's germline CDR1 is SNHLY and CDR2 FYNNEI. CDR3 length equals 16 residues. After removal of 6 bases from V and 1 base from J, the junction contained 9 bases not matched to a gene. CDR3 residues: CASRITGGLGTDTQYF. The CDR3 nucleotides read TGTGCCAGCAGAATAACGGGGGGGCTTGGCACAGATACGCAGTATTTT.

This clone was seen only a few times. V is TRBV2 and J is TRBJ2-5; D unresolved. This CDR3 has 10 residues. Germline V lookup: CDR1 SNHLY, CDR2 FYNNEI. V dropped 6 bases and J dropped 6 bases, with 5 bases sitting between them. The DNA for the CDR3 is TGTGCCAGCAGGGAGAAGACCCAGTACTTC. It is translated as CASREKTQYF.

The chain employs TRBV28 and TRBJ1-5; 8 bases are a match to TRBD1. Trimming took 5 bases from V and 2 from J; bases not matched to a gene: 11. CDR1 and CDR2 from the germline V gene are MDHEN and SYDVKM. CDR3 length: 17 residues. The CDR3 coding sequence is TGTGCCAGCAGTACAAACCCGACAGGGGACGGCAATCAGCCCCAGCATTTT. Its protein is CASSTNPTGDGNQPQHF. The full variable domain, its missing parts supplied by reference TRBV28 and TRBJ1-5, is DVKVTQSSRYLVKRTGEKVFLECVQDMDHENMFWYRQDPGLGLRLIYFSYDVKMKEKGDIPEGYSVSREKKERFSLILESASTNQTSMYLCASSTNPTGDGNQPQHFGDGTRLSIL.

This clone was recorded a few times. The same CDR3 is also encoded by other DNA sequences in this sample. The chain combines TRBV30 with TRBJ1-3; D is ambiguous. Germline V lookup: CDR1 GTSNPN, CDR2 SVGIG (reference sequence). Trimming stripped 2 bases from V and 0 bases from J, with 5 bases between. This CDR3 is 13 amino acids long. The CDR3 here is CAWSYSSGNTIYF. The CDR3 region has the DNA TGTGCCTGGAGTTACAGCTCTGGAAACACCATATATTTT.

The rearrangement joins TRBV4-3 to TRBJ1-1; a possible D gene is TRBD1 (5 bases). V lost 0 bases and J 6 bases, leaving 14 bases between the germline ends. The CDR3 runs 15 residues. Germline CDR1 and CDR2: LGHNA and YSLEER. As DNA, the CDR3 is TGCGCCAGCAGCCAAGATACGGGCAGGGACTCTGAAGCTTTCTTT. This encodes CASSQDTGRDSEAFF.

The J gene is TRBJ2-3, the V gene TRBV30; no definite D call. Germline lookup yields CDR1 GTSNPN and CDR2 SVGIG (reference sequence). V lost 2 bases and J 5 bases, leaving 8 bases between the germline ends. This CDR3 is built from 12 residues. As DNA, the CDR3 is TGTGCCTGGAGTTTCGTTTTAGATACGCAGTATTTT. This translates into CAWSFVLDTQYF.

The chain carries TRBV11-2 and TRBJ2-1; D is perhaps TRBD2 (7 bases). The CDR3 is 16 amino acids. Germline CDR1 SGHAT, CDR2 FQNNGV. V was clipped by 5 bases and J by 0 bases, with 14 bases between them. DNA for the CDR3: TGTGCCAGCAGCCCTAGGGGGGGAAGCTCCTACAATGAGCAGTTCTTC. This sequence encodes CASSPRGGSSYNEQFF.

The chain couples TRBV7-9 to TRBJ2-6; TRBD2 aligns across 8 bases. The CDR3 is 15 amino acids. J was trimmed by 1 base and V by 7 bases; bases with no gene match: 3. CDR1 is SEHNR, CDR2 FQNEAQ, per germline (reference sequence). Written as DNA, the CDR3 is TGTGCCAGCACCCTAGCGGGTTCTGGGGCCAACGTCCTGACTTTC. As protein: CASTLAGSGANVLTF.

The V and J genes are TRBV18 and TRBJ1-4; D unclear. Trimming shortened V by 3 bases and J by 0 bases, and 14 bases separated the two germline ends. This CDR3 region has 17 residues. In germline, CDR1 is KGHSH, CDR2 LQKENI. CDR3: CASSPRHASATNEKLFF. CDR3 sequence (DNA): TGTGCCAGCTCACCGCGACACGCGTCGGCAACTAATGAAAAACTGTTTTTT.

V usage is TRBV12-3 or TRBV12-4 and J usage is TRBJ1-1; perhaps TRBD1 as D (5 bases). The CDR3 is made up of 11 amino acids. The ends were cut back, 6 bases at V and 10 bases at J, with 12 bases in the middle. Written as DNA, the CDR3 is TGTGCCAGCAGGGCGGGACGGAGAGCTTTCTTT. This gives the protein CASRAGRRAFF.

The CDR3 is CASSSPTKGPTQYF. The CDR3 bases are TGTGCCAGCAGCTCACCGACAAAGGGGCCGACCCAGTACTTC. V is TRBV7-8 and J is TRBJ2-5, with D perhaps matching TRBD1 (5 bases). V was shortened by 4 bases and J by 7 bases, with 16 bases between the two germline ends. The CDR3 extends over 14 amino acids. Germline V gives CDR1 SGHVS, CDR2 FQNEAQ. The entire variable domain, with the rest obtained from reference TRBV7-8 and TRBJ2-5, is as follows: GAGVSQSPRYKVAKRGQDVALRCDPISGHVSLFWYQQALGQGPEFLTYFQNEAQLDKSGLPSDRFFAERPEGSVSTLKIQRTQQEDSAVYLCASSSPTKGPTQYFGPGTRLLVL.

This chain uses TRBV2 with TRBJ2-6, with D possibly being TRBD1 (5 bases). The CDR3 is 18 amino acids. Germline loops: CDR1 SNHLY, CDR2 FYNNEI. Trimming took 4 bases from V and 0 from J, leaving 16 bases between them. The CDR3, as DNA: TGTGCCAGCAGTGGCTCGTGGACATCGAACTCTGGGGCCAACGTCCTGACTTTC. It yields the protein CASSGSWTSNSGANVLTF.

The rearrangement uses TRBV27 and TRBJ1-2; 7 nucleotides agree with TRBD1. The CDR3 is made up of 16 amino acids. V shed 3 bases and J 2 bases; nucleotides not matched to a gene: 9. Germline CDR1 reads MNHEY; CDR2 reads SMNVEV (reference sequence). CDR3 loop: CASSFLQGQRNYGYTF. As DNA, the CDR3 is TGTGCCAGCAGTTTCCTTCAGGGACAGAGAAACTATGGCTACACCTTC.

The chain combines TRBV6-1 with TRBJ1-5; 7 bases map to TRBD1. CDR3 size: 15 residues. CDR1 and CDR2 from the germline V gene are MNHNS and SASEGT. The V segment lost 5 bases and the J segment 6 bases; nucleotides outside the gene matches: 10. The chain's CDR3 is CASSSQGSPGQPQHF. As DNA, the CDR3 is TGTGCCAGCAGTTCACAGGGGTCGCCCGGTCAGCCCCAGCATTTT.

In its sample, this clone was seen once. The J gene is TRBJ1-1, the V gene TRBV19; D uncertain. The germline V gene encodes CDR1 LNHDA and CDR2 SQIVND (reference sequence). The CDR3 is 13 residues long. Trimming cost V 3 bases and J 5 bases, with 10 bases left between them. CDR3: CASSIPPGTEAFF. The CDR3 coding sequence is TGTGCCAGTAGTATTCCGCCGGGAACTGAAGCTTTCTTT.

The chain carries TRBV30 and TRBJ2-7, with D perhaps matching TRBD2 (7 bases). The CDR3 length is 14 residues. From germline, CDR1 is GTSNPN and CDR2 SVGIG (reference sequence). The V end lost 5 bases, the J end lost 2 bases, and 16 bases lay between the germline ends. This CDR3 is CAWERGGLPYEQYF. The CDR3 region has the DNA TGTGCCTGGGAAAGGGGGGGCCTCCCCTACGAGCAGTACTTC.